These 32 T cell receptor beta chains were all obtained from the same sample, sequenced in a study of T cells in Graves' hyperthyroidism and ophthalmopathy. RNA transcripts provided the source from which TCR beta CDR3 regions were amplified. When the TCR CDR3 underwent first-round RT-PCR, the HTBI primer set was used. From the multiplex PCR reads, TCRdb called clonotypes with MiXCR, one entry per CDR3 protein. The sample contains hundreds of thousands of distinct CDR3 sequences, 14% of which appear only once. The sample taken for sequencing was blood. These receptors were obtained from a woman aged 25 to 45 with Graves' hyperthyroidism.

The V and J genes are TRBV12-3 or TRBV12-4 and TRBJ2-3; the match to TRBD2 covers 12 bases. V dropped 2 bases and J dropped 1; count of bases not matched to a gene: 7. This CDR3 is built from 18 residues. The CDR3 here is CASSLFASGRAGTDTQYF. The DNA of the CDR3 is TGTGCCAGCAGTTTATTCGCTAGCGGGAGGGCCGGCACAGATACGCAGTATTTT.

Only a few counts were recorded for this clonotype. V gene TRBV7-9 combines with J gene TRBJ2-7, with D hard to call. The length of the CDR3 is 11 residues. Between the trimmed V and J ends, which lost 4 bases and 3 bases, there was a span of 4 bases. The V gene's germline CDR1 is SEHNR and CDR2 FQNEAQ (reference sequence). CDR3 sequence (DNA): TGTGCCAGCAGCTATTACTACGAGCAGTACTTC. Translation gives CASSYYYEQYF.

J is TRBJ2-5 and V is TRBV29-1; TRBD2 matches at 7 bases. V lost 5 bases and J lost 1; bases outside the gene matches: 7. Germline V gene data show CDR1 as SQVTM and CDR2 as ANQGSEA. CDR3 length: 14 residues. Here the CDR3 reads CSVIGLGRQETQYF. The CDR3 DNA sequence: TGCAGCGTTATTGGACTAGGCCGCCAAGAGACCCAGTACTTC.

This chain joins TRBV7-9 and TRBJ1-2; D perhaps matches TRBD1 (5 bases). The CDR3 extends over 13 amino acids. The V gene lost 1 base and the J gene lost 8 bases, with 11 bases spanning the gap. Germline V lookup: CDR1 SEHNR, CDR2 FQNEAQ (reference sequence). CDR3 in amino acids: CASSLVSGDGYTF. In DNA, the CDR3 is TGTGCCAGCAGCTTAGTGAGTGGGGACGGCTACACCTTC.

This clonotype was recorded many times. The chain employs TRBV10-3 and TRBJ2-7, with D maybe TRBD1 (8 bases). Germline CDR1 and CDR2: ENHRY and SYGVKD. The CDR3 consists of 14 residues. V shed 7 bases and J shed 6 bases, with 19 bases lying between them. Here the CDR3 DNA reads TGTGCCATCATAGGGGCCAGCGGGACAGGCGAGCAGTACTTC. Protein: CAIIGASGTGEQYF.

This clonotype was seen only a few times. This chain links TRBV10-3 with TRBJ2-5; D tentatively reads TRBD1 or TRBD2 (5 bases each). Germline CDR1 is ENHRY and CDR2 is SYGVKD. Trimming removed 9 bases at V and 4 bases at J, with 12 bases between. This CDR3 spans 12 amino acids. CDR3 protein: CAIRDEVETQYF. CDR3 in DNA: TGTGCCATTCGGGACGAGGTAGAGACCCAGTACTTC.

This clonotype was seen repeatedly, ten times or more. This sequence joins TRBV28 and TRBJ1-4; 9 nucleotides align to TRBD1. V lost 5 bases to trimming and J lost 8 bases; unmatched junction nucleotides: 9. Germline V lookup: CDR1 MDHEN, CDR2 SYDVKM. The CDR3 is 15 residues long. DNA for the CDR3: TGTGCCAGCAGTCAAACCGGGACAGGGATGGAAAAACTGTTTTTT. Protein: CASSQTGTGMEKLFF. The whole variable domain, remainder taken from reference TRBV28 and TRBJ1-4, is DVKVTQSSRYLVKRTGEKVFLECVQDMDHENMFWYRQDPGLGLRLIYFSYDVKMKEKGDIPEGYSVSREKKERFSLILESASTNQTSMYLCASSQTGTGMEKLFFGSGTQLSVL.

This clonotype was seen many times. J is TRBJ2-5 and V is TRBV20-1; either TRBD1 or TRBD2 may supply D (5 bases each). The CDR3 is 11 residues long. Trimming left V 5 bases short and J 4 bases short, with 8 bases between. The germline gives CDR1 DFQATT, CDR2 SNEGSKA (reference sequence). CDR3 in DNA: TGCAGTGCTCTTGGGGGAGAGACCCAGTACTTC. Translating it yields CSALGGETQYF.

This clonotype was seen more than once but under ten times. The J gene is TRBJ2-5, the V gene TRBV7-8, with D perhaps matching TRBD1 (5 bases). V lost 1 base to trimming and J lost 4 bases, with 13 bases between them. From germline, CDR1 is SGHVS and CDR2 FQNEAQ. The CDR3 has 15 residues. The CDR3 DNA reads as TGTGCCAGCAGCTTAGAGGTGGGGCAGACAGAGACCCAGTACTTC. It encodes CASSLEVGQTETQYF.

This clonotype was seen at least ten times. The J gene is TRBJ2-7, the V gene TRBV20-1, with 7 nucleotides matching TRBD1. With V trimmed by 8 bases and J by 6 bases, 16 bases remained unmatched. Germline lookup yields CDR1 DFQATT and CDR2 SNEGSKA (reference sequence). This CDR3 has 14 amino acids. CDR3 sequence reads: CSLIPGQSYREQYF. The CDR3 DNA is TGCAGTCTTATTCCGGGACAGTCATATCGCGAGCAGTACTTC.

This clonotype has more than one count but fewer than ten. The rearrangement links TRBV4-1 to TRBJ2-1; a weak D match, TRBD1 (5 bases). The CDR3 consists of 12 residues. Germline values: CDR1 MGHRA, CDR2 YSYEKL. The V and J ends lost 1 base and 13 bases respectively, with 11 bases between them. DNA of the CDR3: TGCGCCAGCAGCCAAGTAGGGGCCTATCAGTTCTTC. Protein sequence: CASSQVGAYQFF.

This clonotype was seen a few times. The chain is built from TRBV24-1 and TRBJ1-2, with unresolved D. Trimming left V 4 bases short and J 4 bases short, with 9 bases between. Germline CDR1 KGHDR, CDR2 SFDVKD. There are 13 residues in the CDR3. The CDR3 coding sequence is TGTGCCACCAGTGAGGGGTATGGCTATGGCTACACCTTC. Residues: CATSEGYGYGYTF.

For this clonotype: It may be a read error: a sequence one base away is much more abundant. The chain employs TRBV11-2 and TRBJ2-3, with 7 bases fitting TRBD2. Trimming at V came to 5 bases and at J to 0 bases, leaving 11 bases not matched to a gene. Looked up from germline, CDR1 is SGHAT and CDR2 is FQNNGV. This CDR3 contains 17 residues. Here the CDR3 DNA reads TGTGCCAGCAGCCTCCGACCAGCGGGATTGAGCACAGATACGCAGTATTTT. It is translated as CASSLRPAGLSTDTQYF.

This clonotype was counted ten times or more. The chain couples TRBV2 to TRBJ2-7; D might be TRBD2 (5 bases). The CDR3 is made up of 15 amino acids. Germline V gene data show CDR1 as SNHLY and CDR2 as FYNNEI. V lost 7 bases to trimming and J lost 0 bases, with 16 bases between them. This chain's CDR3 is CASKEVSSLSYEQYF. The CDR3 DNA reads TGTGCCAGCAAGGAGGTTAGTTCCCTCTCCTACGAGCAGTACTTC.

This clonotype was counted many times. The V call is TRBV14, the J call TRBJ1-3; D uncertain. The CDR3 spans 12 residues. V gave up 6 bases and J gave up 3 bases, with 6 bases separating them. Germline V lookup: CDR1 SGHDN, CDR2 FVKESK. The CDR3 bases are TGTGCCAGCAGGGGCGGTGGAAACACCATATATTTT. Encoded protein: CASRGGGNTIYF.

This clonotype was found many times. The V and J genes are TRBV10-3 and TRBJ2-3, with D hard to call. Trimming shortened V by 4 bases and J by 5 bases, and 7 bases separated the two germline ends. The length of the CDR3 is 12 residues. Germline CDR1 and CDR2: ENHRY and SYGVKD. CDR3 DNA sequence: TGTGCCATCAGTGCCATCGTAGATACGCAGTATTTT. It translates to CAISAIVDTQYF.

This clonotype was seen more than once but under ten times. V usage is TRBV6-1 and J usage is TRBJ2-1; 8 bases map to TRBD2. Trimming cost V 10 bases and J 0 bases; bases outside gene matches: 8. Germline CDR1 and CDR2: MNHNS and SASEGT. The CDR3 is made up of 15 amino acids. CDR3 sequence: CATSPGGSSYNEQFF. The DNA for the CDR3 is TGTGCCACCTCACCGGGGGGGAGCTCCTACAATGAGCAGTTCTTC.

This clonotype was found many times. This chain links TRBV6-1 with TRBJ2-2, with a weak D call TRBD1 (6 bases). V was cut by 2 bases and J by 6 bases, with 13 bases left in between. This CDR3 has 15 amino acids. CDR1 and CDR2 (germline): MNHNS, SASEGT. The CDR3 DNA is TGTGCCAGCAGTGAATATTTGGACAGCGCCGGGGAGCTGTTTTTT. It translates to CASSEYLDSAGELFF.

The chain has TRBV3-1 and TRBJ2-1; TRBD2 aligns across 7 bases. With 4 bases clipped from V and 3 bases from J, the junction kept 6 bases outside the gene matches. This CDR3 has 15 amino acids. Germline CDR1 and CDR2: LGHDT and YNNKEL (reference sequence). CDR3: CASSLRAGNYNEQFF. The CDR3 DNA reads TGTGCCAGCAGCCTTCGAGCGGGAAACTACAATGAGCAGTTCTTC.

Comment on this clonotype: This may arise from a read error, as a much more abundant clone is one base away. The chain employs TRBV10-3 and TRBJ2-1; 12 bases align to TRBD2. CDR1 and CDR2 (germline): ENHRY, SYGVKD. The CDR3 runs 15 residues. With 6 bases clipped from V and 5 bases from J, the junction kept 5 bases outside the gene matches. The CDR3 region has the DNA TGTGCCATCAGGACTAGCGGGAGTGGTCACAATGAGCAGTTCTTC. Translating it yields CAIRTSGSGHNEQFF.

Comments on this clonotype: A much larger clone sits a single nucleotide away, making a read error possible. The chain uses TRBV20-1 and TRBJ1-5, with TRBD1 matching 7 bases. The CDR3 is made up of 16 amino acids. Germline V gene sequence: CDR1 DFQATT, CDR2 SNEGSKA (reference sequence). Trimming removed 0 bases from V and 8 bases from J; junction bases left unmatched: 13. The CDR3 DNA reads as TGCAGTGCTAGAGATACGCGGGACAGTTGGGATGAGCCCCAGCATTTT. Translation: CSARDTRDSWDEPQHF.

The chain links TRBV6-2 or TRBV6-3 to TRBJ2-1, with 8 positions matching TRBD2. The CDR3 covers 13 residues. The V and J ends lost 8 bases and 6 bases, in that order; junction bases with no gene match: 6. Germline V CDR1 and CDR2: MNHEY, SVGEGT. The CDR3 DNA follows: TGTGCCAGCTTGAGGCTAGCGGGCAATGAGCAGTTCTTC. Residues: CASLRLAGNEQFF.

A note on this clonotype: A much larger clonotype is one base distant, so this may be a read error. The genes are TRBV6-1 and TRBJ2-1; D possibly corresponds to TRBD1 (6 bases). The germline V gene has CDR1 MNHNS and CDR2 SASEGT. The germline V and J ends were trimmed by 5 bases and 6 bases, with 8 bases remaining between them. The CDR3 has 12 amino acids. The CDR3 sequence: CASSRRGNEQFF. CDR3 DNA sequence: TGTGCCAGCAGTCGCAGGGGCAATGAGCAGTTCTTC.

J is TRBJ2-5 and V is TRBV20-1; possible D gene TRBD2, 6 bases. CDR3 size: 15 residues. Germline lookup yields CDR1 DFQATT and CDR2 SNEGSKA (reference sequence). V dropped 1 base and J dropped 7 bases, with 19 bases sitting between them. CDR3 bases: TGCAGTGCTAGAGTCCCCGCGGGGTCATTTTGGACCCAGTACTTC. Amino acid sequence: CSARVPAGSFWTQYF.

V is TRBV7-9 and J is TRBJ1-1; D is uncertain. This CDR3 spans 15 amino acids. Germline V gene sequence: CDR1 SEHNR, CDR2 FQNEAQ (reference sequence). V lost 1 base and J lost 1, with 10 bases in between. Written as DNA, the CDR3 is TGTGCCAGCAGCTTAGTCCGGACGGGGAACACTGAAGCTTTCTTT. Its protein is CASSLVRTGNTEAFF.

CDR3 loop: CASNTRDVSTDTQYF. In DNA form, the CDR3 reads TGTGCCAGCAATACCCGGGACGTTAGCACAGATACGCAGTATTTT. This chain connects TRBV27 to TRBJ2-3; the D gene could be TRBD1 or TRBD2 (5 bases each). This CDR3 contains 15 residues. Trimming took 7 bases from V and 0 from J, leaving 14 bases between them. Germline V gene sequence: CDR1 MNHEY, CDR2 SMNVEV (reference sequence).

This clonotype came up a few times. The rearrangement uses TRBV6-2 or TRBV6-3 and TRBJ2-4, with D possibly matching TRBD2 (6 bases). Per germline, CDR1 MNHEY and CDR2 SVGEGT. This CDR3 region has 15 residues. V was pared by 3 bases and J by 3 bases, with 12 bases between. For the CDR3, the DNA is TGTGCCAGCAGTTATGCGGGGAAGGGCAAAAACATTCAGTACTTC. It translates to CASSYAGKGKNIQYF.

The V call is TRBV15, the J call TRBJ2-1; the D gene is possibly TRBD2 (5 bases). Germline-derived CDR1 and CDR2 are LNHNV and YYDKDF (reference sequence). V was cut by 4 bases and J by 2 bases, with 15 bases left in between. The CDR3 sequence is 16 residues long. The CDR3 bases are TGTGCCACCAGCATACGAGCGGTAGGAACCTACAATGAGCAGTTCTTC. It is translated as CATSIRAVGTYNEQFF. The entire variable domain, with the rest obtained from reference TRBV15 and TRBJ2-1, is as follows: DAMVIQNPRYQVTQFGKPVTLSCSQTLNHNVMYWYQQKSSQAPKLLFHYYDKDFNNEADTPDNFQSRRPNTSFCFLDIRSPGLGDTAMYLCATSIRAVGTYNEQFFGPGTRLTVL.

The chain links TRBV24-1 to TRBJ2-5, with TRBD2 matching over 10 bases. J was trimmed by 5 bases and V by 3 bases; bases with no gene match: 8. This CDR3 has 16 residues. In germline, CDR1 is KGHDR, CDR2 SFDVKD. This CDR3 is CATSDTLAGEGETQYF. The CDR3 bases are TGTGCCACCAGTGATACCCTAGCGGGAGAGGGGGAGACCCAGTACTTC.

This clonotype has a count of ten or more. This chain links TRBV6-2 or TRBV6-3 with TRBJ2-5; TRBD2 aligns across 7 bases. The CDR3 spans 17 residues. In germline, CDR1 is MNHEY, CDR2 SVGEGT. The J segment lost 1 base and the V segment lost 2 bases, leaving 10 bases of the junction unmatched. The CDR3 nucleotides are TGTGCCAGCAGTTACGTTCTAGCGGCCAGAACCCAAGAGACCCAGTACTTC. It yields the protein CASSYVLAARTQETQYF.

This clonotype was counted ten times or more. This chain uses TRBV12-3 or TRBV12-4 with TRBJ2-3, with 8 bases aligning to TRBD2. Trimming removed 6 bases from V and 4 bases from J; junction bases left unmatched: 12. The CDR3 has 16 amino acids. CDR3 in amino acids: CASSLTGTRDADTQYF. The DNA for the CDR3 is TGTGCCAGCAGCCTCACCGGGACTAGAGACGCAGATACGCAGTATTTT.

At least ten counts were recorded for this clonotype. CDR3 loop: CAARGDTEAFF. As DNA, the CDR3 is TGTGCCGCCCGGGGGGACACTGAAGCTTTCTTT. The gene calls are TRBV18 and TRBJ1-1, with D possibly TRBD1 on 5 matching bases. V was cut by 11 bases and J by 3 bases, with 10 bases left in between. Germline CDR1 and CDR2: KGHSH and LQKENI. The CDR3 is 11 amino acids.